One sample yielded the 22 T cell receptor beta chains listed below, sequenced in a study of T cell responses to AZD1222 COVID-19 vaccine. Clones were read by immunoSEQ multiplex PCR, and TCRdb kept only the in-frame ones, dropping some. Among around 110,000 clones listed, approximately 83% were seen once. The sample was peripheral blood, taken on day 0 of MenACWY control vaccination. These TCRs come from an adult in good health.

This chain uses TRBV6-5 with TRBJ2-7; 8 bases match TRBD1. The junction had 6 bases not matched to a gene; V was cut back by 2 bases and J by 6 bases. The CDR3 is 14 residues long. Germline CDR1 is MNHEY and CDR2 is SVGAGI. The CDR3 bases are TGTGCCAGCAGTTACCTTGGACAGGGCGGCGAGCAGTACTTC. Its translation: CASSYLGQGGEQYF.

This chain connects TRBV20-1 to TRBJ2-7; tentative D call: TRBD2 (6 bases). The germline V gene has CDR1 DFQATT and CDR2 SNEGSKA (reference sequence). Trimming left V 3 bases short and J 4 bases short, with 19 bases between. This CDR3 is built from 15 residues. The CDR3 nucleotides are TGCAGTGCTAGTCCCCAGGGAATGGCGGGGTACGAGCAGTACTTC. It is translated as CSASPQGMAGYEQYF.

This clone appeared once. This chain joins TRBV6-5 and TRBJ2-5; 7 bases line up with TRBD1. The germline V gene has CDR1 MNHEY and CDR2 SVGAGI. Unmatched junction bases numbered 8, after V lost 5 bases and J lost 5 bases. The CDR3 has 14 residues. Here the CDR3 reads CASSNTGARETQYF. The CDR3 nucleotides read TGTGCCAGCAGTAACACAGGGGCTCGGGAGACCCAGTACTTC.

The sample holds one count of this clone. The chain recombines TRBV7-2 with TRBJ1-4; no definite D call. V lost 1 base and J 0 bases, leaving 6 bases between the germline ends. CDR3 length: 15 residues. From germline, CDR1 is SGHTA and CDR2 FQGNSA. The CDR3 is CASSLGVSTNEKLFF. The CDR3 coding sequence is TGTGCCAGCAGCTTAGGTGTTTCAACTAATGAAAAACTGTTTTTT.

The chain has TRBV4-1 and TRBJ2-1, with 10 bases fitting TRBD2. J was trimmed by 7 bases and V by 0 bases; bases with no gene match: 9. This CDR3 has 17 residues. Germline V CDR1 and CDR2: MGHRA, YSYEKL. This CDR3 is CASSQEEVSGGWNEQFF. In nucleotides, the CDR3 is TGCGCCAGCAGCCAAGAAGAAGTTAGCGGGGGGTGGAATGAGCAGTTCTTC.

The V call is TRBV6-1, the J call TRBJ2-2; 8 bases are shared with TRBD2. Germline V gene lookup returns CDR1 MNHNS and CDR2 SASEGT. The CDR3 length is 14 residues. The V segment lost 10 bases and the J segment 5 bases; nucleotides outside the gene matches: 9. CDR3 in amino acids: CATHHGGATGELFF. CDR3 in DNA: TGTGCCACCCATCACGGGGGGGCAACCGGGGAGCTGTTTTTT.

V is TRBV28 and J is TRBJ2-5; TRBD1 is a possible D gene (6 bases). The germline gives CDR1 MDHEN, CDR2 SYDVKM. V shed 3 bases and J shed 0 bases, with 17 bases lying between them. This CDR3 has 17 residues. The CDR3 nucleotides read TGTGCCAGCAGTTTTCCCGGATCCAGGGGCTACCAAGAGACCCAGTACTTC. Translated, it gives CASSFPGSRGYQETQYF. Full variable domain (outside the CDR3, taken from reference TRBV28 and TRBJ2-5): DVKVTQSSRYLVKRTGEKVFLECVQDMDHENMFWYRQDPGLGLRLIYFSYDVKMKEKGDIPEGYSVSREKKERFSLILESASTNQTSMYLCASSFPGSRGYQETQYFGPGTRLLVL.

The chain links TRBV4-3 to TRBJ2-2; TRBD2 agrees at 10 bases. V shed 4 bases, J shed 1 base, and the junction held 3 bases outside the gene matches. Germline lookup yields CDR1 LGHNA and CDR2 YSLEER. This CDR3 has 16 amino acids. The DNA for the CDR3 is TGCGCCAGCAGCCGGGGACTAGCGCTGAACACCGGGGAGCTGTTTTTT. It codes for CASSRGLALNTGELFF.

CDR3 residues: CASSGPMVLRGGTENIQYF. The CDR3 DNA reads TGTGCCAGCAGCGGACCCATGGTTCTTAGAGGGGGGACCGAAAACATTCAGTACTTC. The chain couples TRBV6-4 to TRBJ2-4, with D perhaps being TRBD1 or TRBD2 (6 bases each). With 6 bases removed from V and 5 bases from J, the gap between germline ends came to 29 bases. Germline CDR1 is MRHNA and CDR2 is SNTAGT. The CDR3 length is 19 residues.

The V gene is TRBV3-1 (or the pseudogene TRBV3-2), the J gene TRBJ1-2; TRBD1 matches 7 bases. V gave up 5 bases and J gave up 4 bases; unmatched junction bases: 10. There are 15 residues in the CDR3. CDR1 is LGHDT, CDR2 YNNKEL, per germline (reference sequence). CDR3 nucleotides: TGTGCCAGCAGCAGGTCAGGGGGTAGGGTCTATGGCTACACCTTC. It specifies CASSRSGGRVYGYTF.

This clone was seen only a few times. CDR3 in DNA: TGTGCCAGCAGCTTAGCGATCGGGGCAGAAGCCTACGAGCAGTACTTC. Translating gives CASSLAIGAEAYEQYF. This chain uses TRBV7-2 with TRBJ2-7, with D tentatively TRBD1 or TRBD2 (5 bases each). Between the trimmed V and J ends, which lost 0 bases and 2 bases, there was a span of 14 bases. The CDR3 loop spans 16 amino acids. Germline V gene data show CDR1 as SGHTA and CDR2 as FQGNSA. Filled out from reference TRBV7-2 and TRBJ2-7, the complete variable domain reads GAGVSQSPSNKVTEKGKDVELRCDPISGHTALYWYRQSLGQGLEFLIYFQGNSAPDKSGLPSDRFSAERTGGSVSTLTIQRTQQEDSAVYLCASSLAIGAEAYEQYFGPGTRLTVT.

The chain links TRBV19 to TRBJ1-1; TRBD1 matches 7 bases. The CDR3 contains 15 residues. J lost 5 bases, V lost 2 bases, and 8 bases had no gene match. Germline lookup yields CDR1 LNHDA and CDR2 SQIVND (reference sequence). CDR3 sequence reads: CASSIRQGGTTEAFF. Written as DNA, the CDR3 is TGTGCCAGTAGTATAAGACAGGGTGGTACGACTGAAGCTTTCTTT.

The chain has TRBV9 and TRBJ1-3, with 7 positions matching TRBD1. CDR3 size: 14 residues. Germline CDR1 SGDLS, CDR2 YYNGEE. Trimming cost V 4 bases and J 3 bases; bases outside gene matches: 4. The CDR3 DNA reads as TGTGCCAGCAGCCCCGGGACAGATGGAAACACCATATATTTT. Protein product: CASSPGTDGNTIYF.

This rearrangement joins TRBV28 to TRBJ1-4; D gene ambiguous. The CDR3 length is 14 residues. CDR1 and CDR2 from the germline V gene are MDHEN and SYDVKM. V was trimmed by 5 bases and J by 8 bases, leaving 15 bases between them. DNA for the CDR3: TGTGCCAGCAGTACCGCAGGAGAGGACGAAAAACTGTTTTTT. It yields the protein CASSTAGEDEKLFF.

The chain combines TRBV19 with TRBJ1-2; D is perhaps TRBD1 (6 bases). Germline loops: CDR1 LNHDA, CDR2 SQIVND (reference sequence). V was clipped by 6 bases and J by 7 bases, with 21 bases between them. This CDR3 has 15 amino acids. The CDR3 loop is CASSPSGAGVSGYTF. CDR3 DNA: TGTGCCAGTAGCCCCTCGGGGGCCGGGGTGAGTGGCTACACCTTC.

The chain combines TRBV27 with TRBJ2-7; D is ambiguous. Germline V gene lookup returns CDR1 MNHEY and CDR2 SMNVEV (reference sequence). V dropped 8 bases and J dropped 3 bases, with 5 bases sitting between them. The CDR3 runs 10 residues. The CDR3 spells CASGDYEQYF. The CDR3 DNA follows: TGTGCCAGCGGAGACTACGAGCAGTACTTC.

The chain employs TRBV27 and TRBJ2-3; D unclear. The CDR3 loop spans 15 amino acids. The V gene's germline CDR1 is MNHEY and CDR2 SMNVEV (reference sequence). V was trimmed by 3 bases and J by 6 bases, leaving 16 bases between them. This CDR3 is CASSLSVSPRDTQYF. The CDR3 DNA reads TGTGCCAGCAGTTTGAGTGTCAGCCCCCGGGATACGCAGTATTTT.

The chain couples TRBV3-1 (or the pseudogene TRBV3-2) to TRBJ1-5; D unresolved. This CDR3 comprises 13 residues. From germline, CDR1 is LGHDT and CDR2 YNNKEL (reference sequence). Trimming took off 2 bases at V and 1 base at J, with 3 bases between the two ends. CDR3 in amino acids: CASSQNSNQPQHF. DNA of the CDR3: TGTGCCAGCAGCCAAAACAGCAATCAGCCCCAGCATTTT.

The gene calls are TRBV19 and TRBJ1-2; D is undetermined. The CDR3 contains 13 residues. Germline CDR1 LNHDA, CDR2 SQIVND (reference sequence). V lost 3 bases and J 4 bases, leaving 9 bases between the germline ends. The CDR3 region is CASSMWETYGYTF. CDR3 nucleotides: TGTGCCAGTAGTATGTGGGAAACCTATGGCTACACCTTC.

V and J are TRBV14 and TRBJ2-1, with D perhaps matching TRBD2 (7 bases). This CDR3 is 13 amino acids long. V was shortened by 8 bases and J by 8 bases, with 16 bases between the two germline ends. Germline lookup yields CDR1 SGHDN and CDR2 FVKESK. The CDR3 bases are TGTGCCAGCGGGGGGGCCAATGGGGATGAGCAGTTCTTC. Amino acid sequence: CASGGANGDEQFF.

The gene calls are TRBV7-9 and TRBJ1-2; D may be TRBD1 (6 bases). The CDR3 length is 15 residues. The V gene's germline CDR1 is SEHNR and CDR2 FQNEAQ (reference sequence). The V and J ends lost 5 bases and 6 bases respectively, with 19 bases between them. CDR3 protein: CASSRLQGGVDGYTF. The CDR3 coding sequence is TGTGCCAGCAGCAGACTACAGGGTGGGGTTGATGGCTACACCTTC. The complete variable domain, with remaining parts taken from reference TRBV7-9 and TRBJ1-2, reads DTGVSQNPRHKITKRGQNVTFRCDPISEHNRLYWYRQTLGQGPEFLTYFQNEAQLEKSRLLSDRFSAERPKGSFSTLEIQRTEQGDSAMYLCASSRLQGGVDGYTFGSGTRLTVV.

The chain combines TRBV19 with TRBJ1-5, with 7 bases lining up with TRBD1. V lost 1 base to trimming and J lost 4 bases; unmatched junction nucleotides: 7. The CDR3 length is 16 residues. The germline gives CDR1 LNHDA, CDR2 SQIVND (reference sequence). CDR3 in DNA: TGTGCCAGTAGTATAGTACAGGGGACCTTGAATCAGCCCCAGCATTTT. This translates into CASSIVQGTLNQPQHF.